This entry features one T cell receptor (beta chain) sequence. These data are taken from a study of identical twins. The CDR3 sequence is 15 residues long. V gave up 5 bases and J gave up 5 bases; unmatched junction bases: 11. Germline V gene lookup returns CDR1 MDHEN and CDR2 SYDVKM. Healthy Caucasian individuals made up all the donors. MiXCR, applied by TCRdb to the 5' RACE reads, yields one record per CDR3 protein. The repertoire holds hundreds of thousands of distinct CDR3 sequences, with about 8.9% as singletons. These data were also reused for a study on yellow fever vaccine responses in identical twins.

The TCR sequence derives from a woman younger than 30 in good health. The chain recombines TRBV28 with TRBJ1-2, with 7 positions matching TRBD1. The material sequenced was memory (CD45RO+) T cells sorted from blood. The chain's CDR3 is CASSPGTDKSYGYTF. The CDR3 DNA reads TGTGCCAGCAGTCCAGGGACAGATAAATCATATGGCTACACCTTC.